The table lists the clone carrying this TCR beta chain with many counts. Its antigen is currently unknown. The source material, RNA transcripts, was used to amplify TCR beta CDR3 regions. First-round RT-PCR targeting the TCR CDR3 was performed with the HTBI primer set. TCRdb analysed the multiplex PCR reads with MiXCR anew, one entry per CDR3 protein. The table includes some 560,000 distinct CDR3 sequences, about 15% detected once. The sample is drawn from a study of T cells in Graves' hyperthyroidism and ophthalmopathy. Study summary: Before treatment of any kind, peripheral blood was taken at initial diagnosis.

CDR1 MNHNS and CDR2 SASEGT come from the germline V gene. The junction had 7 bases not matched to a gene; V was cut back by 6 bases and J by 8 bases. The CDR3 is 14 amino acids. The authors obtained PBMCs from about 9 ml of fresh peripheral blood. Findings and caveats of the study: The model made its ophthalmopathy prediction, and onset followed a median around 6.5 months later. Most expanded thyroid clonotypes above 0.001 recurred in blood.

The J gene is TRBJ2-1, the V gene TRBV6-1; 10 bases agree with TRBD1. The sequencing sample was made of blood. The receptor comes from a woman aged 25 to 39 with Graves' hyperthyroidism. CDR3: CASRKRGQGYEQFF. CDR3 DNA sequence: TGTGCCAGCAGGAAGCGGGGACAGGGGTATGAGCAGTTCTTC.